This T cell receptor beta chain was sequenced in a study of cytomegalovirus exposure and HLA in healthy donors. Study-level points and caveats: The study assumed roughly uniform donor sequencing depth for presence/absence analyses. Sequencing had likely introduced a cluster of highly shared sequence variants as an artifact. When analyzed later, a missense DCLRE1C variant was found to be linked to TCR beta V- and J-gene trimming.

CDR3 length: 16 residues. V lost 5 bases to trimming and J lost 2 bases; unmatched junction nucleotides: 4. Germline V gives CDR1 LNHNV, CDR2 YYDKDF (reference sequence). Comments on this clone: Its antigen is unknown.

The PCR employed 60 Vbeta primers together with 13 Jbeta primers. Profiling relied on immunoSEQ multiplex PCR, and the TCRdb table lists in-frame clones only, not all of them. The sample yields about 140,000 clones, about four fifths seen once. This receptor was obtained from a woman between 18 and 29 years old in good health and CMV-seropositive. Sequencing used PBMCs. J is TRBJ2-2 and V is TRBV15, with 11 bases that match TRBD2. CDR3 in amino acids: CATSSSGGTNTGELFF. The CDR3 bases are TGTGCCACCAGCTCTAGCGGGGGGACTAACACCGGGGAGCTGTTTTTT.